The T cell receptor beta chain under discussion was sequenced for a study of shared clonotypes between healthy human individuals. Trimming cost V 6 bases and J 0 bases; bases outside gene matches: 3. This CDR3 has 13 residues. Germline V gene sequence: CDR1 SQVTM, CDR2 ANQGSEA. Repertoires were generated with immunoSEQ multiplex PCR, while TCRdb's copy carries only in-frame clones and drops some. The top ten clones hold approximately 10% of a sample with 230,000 or so clones, approximately 65% of them seen once. Specimen: memory CD4+ T cells sorted from blood. Subset meaning: CD45RA-negative fraction. The chain carries TRBV29-1 and TRBJ2-7; TRBD1 matches at 9 bases. The source of this sequence is a man aged 25-40 years in good health. The CDR3 sequence is CSVRDRVSYEQYF. The CDR3 DNA sequence: TGCAGCGTCCGGGACAGGGTCTCCTACGAGCAGTACTTC.